A selection of T cell receptor beta chains follows, all from one sample in a study of cytomegalovirus exposure and HLA in healthy donors. Profiled with immunoSEQ multiplex PCR; TCRdb holds only in-frame clones, not every one. The sample has over 100,000 clones. The sequencing input was PBMCs. These receptors were obtained from a woman aged 40 to 49 in good health and CMV-seropositive. The CDR3 runs from the conserved cysteine through the conserved F or W. Each record gives: V gene, J gene, D gene, CDR3 DNA, CDR3 protein. The D gene is left open where the match is weak.

V gene: TRBV10-2; J gene: TRBJ1-2; D gene: TRBD1; CDR3 DNA: TGCGCCAGTGGTTCAGGGGGCGGTGGCTACACCTTC; CDR3 protein: CASGSGGGGYTF
V gene: TRBV30; J gene: TRBJ2-7; D gene: TRBD1; CDR3 DNA: TGTGCCTGGGTCCGGGACAGGCCCTACGAGCAGTACTTC; CDR3 protein: CAWVRDRPYEQYF
V gene: TRBV11-2; J gene: TRBJ2-7; D gene: -; CDR3 DNA: TGTGCCAGCAGCTTAGGGTATGGGGGCAGGCCCTACGAGCAGTACTTC; CDR3 protein: CASSLGYGGRPYEQYF
V gene: TRBV28; J gene: TRBJ1-2; D gene: TRBD1; CDR3 DNA: TGTGCCAGCAGTTTCCTCCAGGGGGCTGGAGGCTACACCTTC; CDR3 protein: CASSFLQGAGGYTF
V gene: TRBV28; J gene: TRBJ1-4; D gene: TRBD1; CDR3 DNA: TGTGCCAGCAGTTTAAGCGGGACAGGAATCGAAAAACTGTTTTTT; CDR3 protein: CASSLSGTGIEKLFF
V gene: TRBV30; J gene: TRBJ2-7; D gene: TRBD2; CDR3 DNA: TGTGCCTGGAGTGCAGGGAGGGCCTACGAGCAGTACTTC; CDR3 protein: CAWSAGRAYEQYF
V gene: TRBV29-1; J gene: TRBJ1-3; D gene: TRBD1; CDR3 DNA: TGCAGCGTTACGACAGGGGCCCAGGGAAACACCATATATTTT; CDR3 protein: CSVTTGAQGNTIYF
V gene: TRBV5-1; J gene: TRBJ2-3; D gene: -; CDR3 DNA: TGCGCCAGCAGCTTGGTGGGCAAAATAACAGATACGCAGTATTTT; CDR3 protein: CASSLVGKITDTQYF
V gene: TRBV15; J gene: TRBJ2-1; D gene: TRBD2; CDR3 DNA: TGTGCCACCAGCAGCGGGGGGACTAGCGGGAACAATGAGCAGTTCTTC; CDR3 protein: CATSSGGTSGNNEQFF
V gene: TRBV11-2; J gene: TRBJ1-4; D gene: -; CDR3 DNA: TGTGCCAGCAGCTTAGAACCGGCCAGGGGTAATGAAAAACTGTTTTTT; CDR3 protein: CASSLEPARGNEKLFF
V gene: TRBV5-4; J gene: TRBJ2-7; D gene: TRBD2; CDR3 DNA: TGTGCCAGCAGCACGGGGACTAGACCTTACGAGCAGTACTTC; CDR3 protein: CASSTGTRPYEQYF
V gene: TRBV6-1; J gene: TRBJ1-1; D gene: -; CDR3 DNA: TGTGCCAGCAGTGAAGTCGGCGGGGACACTGAAGCTTTCTTT; CDR3 protein: CASSEVGGDTEAFF
V gene: TRBV7-4; J gene: TRBJ1-1; D gene: TRBD1; CDR3 DNA: TGTGCCAGTAGTCCCGATCCGAGACAGGGGCCCTCGGAGACTGAAGCTTTCTTT; CDR3 protein: CASSPDPRQGPSETEAFF
V gene: TRBV7-9; J gene: TRBJ1-1; D gene: -; CDR3 DNA: TGTGCCAGCAGCCCGTGGCGGGAGAACACTGAAGCTTTCTTT; CDR3 protein: CASSPWRENTEAFF
V gene: TRBV7-3; J gene: TRBJ1-3; D gene: -; CDR3 DNA: TGTGCCAGCAGCTTAAAACAAGGAAACACCATATATTTT; CDR3 protein: CASSLKQGNTIYF
V gene: TRBV2; J gene: TRBJ2-7; D gene: TRBD1; CDR3 DNA: TGTGCCAGCAGTGCGGACAGGGCAGTTCCCAACGAGCAGTACTTC; CDR3 protein: CASSADRAVPNEQYF
V gene: TRBV28; J gene: TRBJ1-4; D gene: -; CDR3 DNA: TGTGCCAGCAGTCCCCTGACACCAGTTAATGAAAAACTGTTTTTT; CDR3 protein: CASSPLTPVNEKLFF
V gene: TRBV5-1; J gene: TRBJ2-1; D gene: -; CDR3 DNA: TGCGCCAGCAGCTGGGAGCCCGCTAGCAGCCCCTACAATGAGCAGTTCTTC; CDR3 protein: CASSWEPASSPYNEQFF
V gene: TRBV28; J gene: TRBJ1-3; D gene: -; CDR3 DNA: TGTGCAGCAAAACGAGGTGGCTCTGGAAACACCATATATTTT; CDR3 protein: CAAKRGGSGNTIYF
V gene: TRBV5-1; J gene: TRBJ2-7; D gene: -; CDR3 DNA: TGCGCCAGCAGCTTGTTGAGGCCTGGCAGGGACGAGCAGTACTTC; CDR3 protein: CASSLLRPGRDEQYF
V gene: TRBV6-1; J gene: TRBJ1-3; D gene: -; CDR3 DNA: TGTGCCAGCAGTGAAGCGCTGGCGGCCTCTTGGGGAAACACCATATATTTT; CDR3 protein: CASSEALAASWGNTIYF
V gene: TRBV28; J gene: TRBJ1-1; D gene: -; CDR3 DNA: TGTGCCAGCAGTTTCCAGTACACTGAAGCTTTCTTT; CDR3 protein: CASSFQYTEAFF
V gene: TRBV19; J gene: TRBJ1-2; D gene: -; CDR3 DNA: TGTGCCAGTAGTATAGGAGGGTCCGGCTACACCTTC; CDR3 protein: CASSIGGSGYTF
V gene: TRBV9; J gene: TRBJ2-6; D gene: TRBD2; CDR3 DNA: TGTGCCAGCAGCGCCCGGACTAGCGGGAGATCTGGGGCCAACGTCCTGACTTTC; CDR3 protein: CASSARTSGRSGANVLTF
V gene: TRBV9; J gene: TRBJ2-1; D gene: TRBD2; CDR3 DNA: TGTGCCAGCAGTTCCAGCGGGAGTGGGAACAATGAGCAGTTCTTC; CDR3 protein: CASSSSGSGNNEQFF
V gene: TRBV28; J gene: TRBJ2-7; D gene: TRBD1; CDR3 DNA: TGTGCCAGCAGACGACAGGGGGGGGTCTACGAGCAGTACTTC; CDR3 protein: CASRRQGGVYEQYF
V gene: TRBV7-9; J gene: TRBJ2-6; D gene: TRBD1; CDR3 DNA: TGTGCCAGCAGCTCGGGCACCGGGACAGGACCCTCTGGGGCCAACGTCCTGACTTTC; CDR3 protein: CASSSGTGTGPSGANVLTF
V gene: TRBV10-2; J gene: TRBJ2-1; D gene: TRBD2; CDR3 DNA: TGCGCCAGCCGGCGGACTAGCGGGGGCGGCTCCTACAATGAGCAGTTCTTC; CDR3 protein: CASRRTSGGGSYNEQFF
V gene: TRBV2; J gene: TRBJ2-1; D gene: -; CDR3 DNA: TGTGCCAGCAGTCAAGGTCCGGGGGATGAGCAGTTCTTC; CDR3 protein: CASSQGPGDEQFF
V gene: TRBV20-1; J gene: TRBJ2-3; D gene: TRBD1; CDR3 DNA: TGCAGTGCCCCCGGACAGGGAAAGCAGTATTTT; CDR3 protein: CSAPGQGKQYF
V gene: TRBV10-3; J gene: TRBJ2-1; D gene: TRBD1; CDR3 DNA: TGTGCCATCACCCCCGGACAGGGGGTCGGGTCCTACAATGAGCAGTTCTTC; CDR3 protein: CAITPGQGVGSYNEQFF
V gene: TRBV5-6; J gene: TRBJ1-6; D gene: -; CDR3 DNA: TGTGCCAGCAGCAGAGATGCTCACGCGTCACCCCTCCACTTT; CDR3 protein: CASSRDAHASPLHF
V gene: TRBV27; J gene: TRBJ1-5; D gene: -; CDR3 DNA: TGTGCCAGCAGTTTTTCCGGACAGCATAGCAATCAGCCCCAGCATTTT; CDR3 protein: CASSFSGQHSNQPQHF
V gene: TRBV7-3; J gene: TRBJ2-5; D gene: -; CDR3 DNA: TGTGCCAGCAGCTTGGGAGTCCCGTTTGATCTCACCCAGTACTTC; CDR3 protein: CASSLGVPFDLTQYF
V gene: TRBV9; J gene: TRBJ1-2; D gene: TRBD1; CDR3 DNA: TGTGCCAGCAGGGCCGGGACAGGGAGAGGGGGATCCTATGGCTACACCTTC; CDR3 protein: CASRAGTGRGGSYGYTF
V gene: TRBV27; J gene: TRBJ1-5; D gene: TRBD1; CDR3 DNA: TGTGCCAGCAGTTTACAGGGGGCCAGCAATCAGCCCCAGCATTTT; CDR3 protein: CASSLQGASNQPQHF
V gene: TRBV19; J gene: TRBJ2-4; D gene: -; CDR3 DNA: TGTGCCAGTAGTGCCTCCGGGTCAGTGGCCAAAAACATTCAGTACTTC; CDR3 protein: CASSASGSVAKNIQYF
V gene: TRBV9; J gene: TRBJ1-4; D gene: -; CDR3 DNA: TGTGCCAGCAGCATACAGGACAGTTCGGATGAAAAACTGTTTTTT; CDR3 protein: CASSIQDSSDEKLFF
V gene: TRBV29-1; J gene: TRBJ1-1; D gene: -; CDR3 DNA: TGCAGCGTGGGCCAGGGCACTGAAGCTTTCTTT; CDR3 protein: CSVGQGTEAFF
V gene: TRBV6-5; J gene: TRBJ2-2; D gene: TRBD2; CDR3 DNA: TGTGCCAGCAAAAGCGGGAGGAACACCGGGGAGCTGTTTTTT; CDR3 protein: CASKSGRNTGELFF
V gene: TRBV5-1; J gene: TRBJ1-5; D gene: -; CDR3 DNA: TGCGCCAGCAGCTTGGACGTGGGAGGCAATCAGCCCCAGCATTTT; CDR3 protein: CASSLDVGGNQPQHF
V gene: TRBV19; J gene: TRBJ2-3; D gene: -; CDR3 DNA: TGTGCCAGTAGTATAACTGCTCCTAGCACAGATACGCAGTATTTT; CDR3 protein: CASSITAPSTDTQYF
V gene: TRBV11-3; J gene: TRBJ1-6; D gene: -; CDR3 DNA: TGTGCCAGCAGCTTAAACGCGGGGACGGCTAATTCACCCCTCCACTTT; CDR3 protein: CASSLNAGTANSPLHF
V gene: TRBV7-8; J gene: TRBJ1-4; D gene: -; CDR3 DNA: TGTGCCAGCAGCTTAGGGGCAGGGTGGCGTCAGGGTGAAAAACTGTTTTTT; CDR3 protein: CASSLGAGWRQGEKLFF
V gene: TRBV7-2; J gene: TRBJ2-3; D gene: -; CDR3 DNA: TGTGCCAGAAGAGACACAGATACGCAGTATTTT; CDR3 protein: CARRDTDTQYF
V gene: TRBV6-1; J gene: TRBJ2-7; D gene: TRBD1; CDR3 DNA: TGTGCCAGCAGGGCAGGACAGGCAATGGGCTACGAGCAGTACTTC; CDR3 protein: CASRAGQAMGYEQYF
V gene: TRBV10-3; J gene: TRBJ2-2; D gene: TRBD1; CDR3 DNA: TGTGCCATCAGGGGGGCCGGGACAGGATCCACCGGGGAGCTGTTTTTT; CDR3 protein: CAIRGAGTGSTGELFF
V gene: TRBV6-4; J gene: TRBJ1-2; D gene: -; CDR3 DNA: TGTGCCAGCAGAGCAGACAGCCTAAACTATGGCTACACCTTC; CDR3 protein: CASRADSLNYGYTF
V gene: TRBV5-5; J gene: TRBJ2-3; D gene: TRBD2; CDR3 DNA: TGTGCCAGCAGCTTGGCTAGGACTAGCGGGAGGGTCGGCGCAGATACGCAGTATTTT; CDR3 protein: CASSLARTSGRVGADTQYF